The clone carrying this TCR beta chain was detected ten times or more. As yet, its antigen is unknown. The source of the sample is a study of human T cells and chemical hapten exposure. Study information: A 2 cm by 2 cm inner upper arm patch received 2% DPC for sensitization.

Time point: patch test 2, 6 weeks after DPC sensitization. As to treatment: therapeutic diphenylcyclopropenone sensitization with weekly scalp DPC. The template was total RNA from unfractionated whole blood. Individual cDNA molecules received unique molecular identifiers in the library. MiXCR, applied by TCRdb to the RACE reads, yields one record per CDR3 protein. This sample has some 81,000 distinct CDR3 sequences, with 9.5% to 13% found just once. General observations from the study: TCRs whose frequency exceeded 1 in 1000 remained the same following DPC sensitization.

The TCR was taken from a man in his late teens or twenties with alopecia areata. Some clones in this sample may be carry-over from other donors' samples. The sequencing here drew on whole blood, taken in connection with sensitization to the hapten diphenylcyclopropenone (DPC).

CDR3: CSAIRAGYTF. DNA for the CDR3: TGCAGTGCTATAAGGGCTGGCTACACCTTC. The chain carries TRBV20-1 and TRBJ1-2; no clear D. The V gene lost 4 bases and the J gene lost 7 bases, with 7 bases spanning the gap. Looked up from germline, CDR1 is DFQATT and CDR2 is SNEGSKA (reference sequence). The CDR3 spans 10 residues.